The rows below give T cell receptor beta chains drawn from one sample of a study of blood T cell repertoires in COVID-19. Measured with immunoSEQ multiplex PCR; TCRdb has only the in-frame clones, and not every one. Of a few hundred thousand clones in the sample, roughly 80% were seen once. Source material: PBMCs or T cells enriched from blood (not recorded which). The receptors shown here come from a man aged 50 or older who had recovered from COVID-19. CDR3s include the opening cysteine and the closing phenylalanine or tryptophan. Fields, in order: J gene, V gene, CDR3 protein.

TRBJ2-1	TRBV6-1	CASSDPGSHYNEQFF
TRBJ1-3	TRBV5-1	CASSLVTGSGNTIYF
TRBJ1-6	TRBV5-1	CASSLGVTRGYNSPLHF
TRBJ2-1	TRBV9	CASSVVPGGLYNEQFF
TRBJ2-7	TRBV24-1	CATSDFGREGAQKKQYF
TRBJ2-7	TRBV10-2	CASSESRGRAPRLEQYF
TRBJ2-1	TRBV5-1	CASSLGRTTNEQFF
TRBJ2-7	TRBV6-2/TRBV6-3	CASSYRGPGGGPGRYEQYF
TRBJ2-2	TRBV14	CASSQDIRYTGELFF
TRBJ1-2	TRBV7-3	CASSLDGSFGGGYTF
TRBJ2-3	TRBV10-3	CAIQGAASTDTQYF
TRBJ2-3	TRBV6-2/TRBV6-3	CASSSPRGGVEDTQYF
TRBJ1-1	TRBV29-1	CSTSPGVTEAFF
TRBJ1-5	TRBV2	CASSELASNQPQHF
TRBJ1-5	TRBV6-5	CASNLGPRPQHF
TRBJ1-2	TRBV10-2	CASSESLGHGYTF
TRBJ2-7	TRBV10-1	CASSRGQGYEQYF
TRBJ2-1	TRBV5-4	CASSLGGVLNNEQFF
TRBJ1-1	TRBV6-5	CASSYSISRWTEAFF
TRBJ2-7	TRBV4-1	CASSQVGRGQYEQYF
TRBJ1-4	TRBV5-1	CASSNNGQGLNEKLFF
TRBJ2-7	TRBV9	CASSVVENGGNQYF
TRBJ1-2	TRBV12-5	CASGLVPRQGGRGYTF
TRBJ1-3	TRBV30	CAWSVGGSSGNTIYF
TRBJ2-7	TRBV6-2/TRBV6-3	CASSQPMYEQYF
TRBJ1-1	TRBV18	CATEPGGRTEAFF
TRBJ2-1	TRBV9	CASSWTGAHEQFF
TRBJ2-5	TRBV29-1	CSVVAGGGETQYF
TRBJ2-1	TRBV20-1	CSASRRVHNEQFF
TRBJ1-5	TRBV19	CASRSGQGEGSNQPQHF
TRBJ2-3	TRBV11-2	CASSRTSLIDTQYF
TRBJ2-1	TRBV5-1	CASRADAASYNEQFF
TRBJ2-7	TRBV27	CASSPGTEPDEQYF
TRBJ2-3	TRBV9	CASSVEGATDTQYF
TRBJ1-4	TRBV2	CASRAEIFNEKLFF
TRBJ1-2	TRBV14	CASSLTGGYGYTF